This T cell receptor (beta chain) stems from a study of blood T cell repertoires in COVID-19. Overall study: Samples representing acute and convalescent COVID-19 were sourced from the United States, Italy and Spain. Nucleic acid was either cDNA or gDNA, and it came from T cells, B-cell-depleted T cells, or PBMCs.

Assay: immunoSEQ multiplex PCR; the TCRdb copy retains only in-frame clones and omits some. The data show approximately 260,000 clones, around 90% seen once. This CDR3 spans 13 amino acids. V dropped 7 bases and J dropped 10; count of bases not matched to a gene: 5. Germline CDR1 is SNHLY and CDR2 is FYNNEI. Material: peripheral blood. The chain uses TRBV2 and TRBJ1-6; 9 nucleotides align to TRBD1. This receptor was taken from a man aged 55-75 years who had recovered from COVID-19. This CDR3 reads CASKGDRVSPLHF. CDR3 bases: TGTGCCAGCAAAGGGGACAGGGTGTCACCCCTCCACTTT.